These T cell receptor beta chains were read from a single sample in a study of shared clonotypes between healthy human individuals. The repertoire was sequenced with immunoSEQ multiplex PCR; TCRdb's copy has only in-frame clones and lacks some. This repertoire shows about 450,000 clones, around 79% found once; its top ten account for about 13%. The material sequenced was PBMCs. These receptors were collected from a woman between 35 and 50 years old in good health. Some clones in this sample may be carry-over from other donors' samples. Both conserved end residues are part of each CDR3. D genes are given only for firm matches. The size of a clone is reported for some rows only, either as once, few or many, or as a class for expanded clones.

j_call clone_size d_call v_call cdr3_aa cdr3_nt
TRBJ2-5 . . TRBV20-1 CSARWETQYF TGCAGTGCTAGATGGGAGACCCAGTACTTC
TRBJ2-7 many . TRBV9 CASSVATGHSYEQYF TGTGCCAGCAGCGTAGCGACAGGCCATTCCTACGAGCAGTACTTC
TRBJ1-1 few . TRBV30 CAWSVLAHTEAFF TGTGCCTGGAGTGTTCTGGCTCACACTGAAGCTTTCTTT
TRBJ1-2 . . TRBV28 CASSQTPGYGYTF TGTGCCAGCAGCCAGACACCAGGCTATGGCTACACCTTC
TRBJ2-7 . TRBD1 TRBV19 CASNDRGRSYEQYF TGTGCCAGTAACGACAGGGGGCGATCCTACGAGCAGTACTTC
TRBJ2-2 . . TRBV30 CAWSEGWTRGELFF TGTGCCTGGAGTGAGGGGTGGACGCGCGGGGAGCTGTTTTTT
TRBJ1-1 . . TRBV6-1 CASSDYRRNTEAFF TGTGCCAGCAGTGATTACAGGAGAAACACTGAAGCTTTCTTT
TRBJ2-7 few . TRBV18 CASSPRGDGYYEQYF TGTGCCAGCTCACCAAGGGGGGACGGATACTACGAGCAGTACTTC
TRBJ2-7 few TRBD1 TRBV15 CATKRDRAAYEQYF TGTGCCACCAAAAGGGACAGGGCAGCCTACGAGCAGTACTTC
TRBJ1-4 once TRBD1 TRBV6-5 CASSDRGLKKLFF TGTGCCAGCAGTGACAGGGGGTTGAAAAAACTGTTTTTT
TRBJ2-7 . . TRBV2 CASSRDASYEQYF TGTGCCAGCAGTAGGGATGCCTCCTACGAGCAGTACTTC
TRBJ2-3 . . TRBV4-3 CASSQEGSDTQYF TGCGCCAGCAGCCAAGAGGGCTCAGATACGCAGTATTTT
TRBJ2-3 . TRBD2 TRBV5-4 CASSLELAGETQYF TGTGCCAGCAGCTTGGAGCTAGCGGGAGAGACGCAGTATTTT
TRBJ1-6 few . TRBV27 CASSFRGHNSPLHF TGTGCCAGCAGTTTCCGCGGGCATAATTCACCCCTCCACTTT
TRBJ1-5 . . TRBV7-9 CASSSAGNQPQHF TGTGCCAGCAGCTCGGCGGGCAATCAGCCCCAGCATTTT
TRBJ1-2 . . TRBV5-1 CASSLYPGVQDGYTF TGCGCCAGCAGCTTGTACCCCGGGGTGCAGGATGGCTACACCTTC
TRBJ1-5 . . TRBV18 CASSPYAGSRNQPQHF TGTGCCAGCTCACCATACGCAGGGTCGCGCAATCAGCCCCAGCATTTT